This TCR beta chain was identified during a study of siplizumab effects on memory and regulatory T cells. The CDR3 spans 14 residues. Germline V gives CDR1 LNHDA, CDR2 SQIVND (reference sequence). Trimming cost V 5 bases and J 4 bases; bases outside gene matches: 5. As concerns this clone: Its matching antigen is unknown.

Measured with immunoSEQ multiplex PCR; TCRdb has only the in-frame clones, and not every one. The sample records 75,000 to 95,000 clones, approximately 90% being singletons. Broader study findings: The diversity of naive T cells seemed greater than that of memory cells, and their alloresponse contribution seemed major. Reactions containing siplizumab showed mappable alloreactive CD4+ clones averaging approximately 73% Treg-derived, versus around 25% in controls.

The source of this sequence is a human donor in good health. The rearrangement links TRBV19 to TRBJ2-5, with 9 nucleotides matching TRBD1. The sample consisted of CD4+ T cells sorted from blood. The DNA of the CDR3 is TGTGCCAGTAGTGCGAGACAGGGGGGAGAGACCCAGTACTTC. Translating it yields CASSARQGGETQYF.